Below, 8 T cell receptor beta chains from the same sample are listed, as sequenced in a study of tumor-infiltrating lymphocytes in primary liver carcinoma. Germline DNA was also extracted, and blood RNA derived from unsorted whole blood. A constant-region primer served to make TCR beta cDNA from about 490 ng total RNA. Slightly modified ARM-PCR, run as three nested multiplex PCR rounds, produced the TCR beta libraries. For 10 cycles apiece, the opening two PCR rounds ran with TRBV1-TRBV30 forward primers and a C-beta reverse primer. MiXCR, run by TCRdb on the multiplex PCR reads, gives a single entry per CDR3 protein. This table holds approximately 330,000 distinct CDR3 sequences, about 65% found once. Sequencing was carried out using peripheral blood. Receptor source: a man in his forties or fifties with primary liver carcinoma and hepatitis B virus infection.

This clonotype was seen just once. One end of the junction fails to match germline, which may point to a read error. This rearrangement joins TRBV12-3 or TRBV12-4 to TRBJ2-3; D might be TRBD2 (6 bases). The CDR3 totals 14 residues. The CDR3 protein is CASSFSGVTDTRYF. CDR3 nucleotide sequence: TGTGCCAGCAGTTTCTCGGGAGTCACAGATACGCGGTATTTT.

There are many counts of this clonotype. The chain is built from TRBV14 and TRBJ1-2; maybe TRBD1 (6 bases). There are 15 residues in the CDR3. CDR1 SGHDN and CDR2 FVKESK come from the germline V gene. Trimming stripped 1 base from V and 5 bases from J, with 14 bases between. CDR3 sequence reads: CASSQVDSAVYGYTF. CDR3 sequence (DNA): TGTGCCAGCAGCCAAGTGGACAGCGCAGTTTATGGCTACACCTTC. Full variable domain (missing parts from reference TRBV14 and TRBJ1-2): EAGVTQFPSHSVIEKGQTVTLRCDPISGHDNLYWYRRVMGKEIKFLLHFVKESKQDESGMPNNRFLAERTGGTYSTLKVQPAELEDSGVYFCASSQVDSAVYGYTFGSGTRLTVV.

This clonotype has more than one count but fewer than ten. A clone one base away is much larger, so this may be a read error. This chain joins TRBV12-3 or TRBV12-4 and TRBJ1-1; no reliable D call. The CDR3 length is 12 residues. The CDR3, as DNA: TGTGCCAGCTCGGGCAGCCACACTGAAACTTTCTTT. Translating gives CASSGSHTETFF.

Of note for this clonotype: One base away lies a much larger clone, so this may be a sequencing read error. The chain combines TRBV6-5 with TRBJ1-6; 8 bases match TRBD1. Germline lookup yields CDR1 MNHEY and CDR2 SVGAGI. V lost 4 bases, J lost 9 bases, and 8 bases stayed unmatched. The CDR3 has 15 residues. The CDR3 DNA reads as TGTGCCAGCAGTTCCCCGACAGGGGCCGCTTCACCCCTCCACTTT. Its protein is CASSSPTGAASPLHF.

The rearrangement uses TRBV5-1 and TRBJ1-1; tentatively, D is TRBD1 (6 bases). Per the germline V gene, CDR1 is SGHRS and CDR2 is YFSETQ. The CDR3 is made up of 16 amino acids. V lost 4 bases to trimming and J lost 0 bases, with 16 bases between them. CDR3: CASSPSGGGLNTEAFF. The CDR3 nucleotides read TGCGCCAGCAGCCCCAGCGGGGGGGGCCTGAACACTGAAGCTTTCTTT.

This clonotype was observed a few times. V and J are TRBV28 and TRBJ2-7; D may be TRBD1 (6 bases). The CDR3 is made up of 13 amino acids. V was trimmed by 6 bases and J by 7 bases, leaving 16 bases between them. CDR1 and CDR2 (germline): MDHEN, SYDVKM. CDR3 nucleotides: TGTGCCAGCAGCCTCAGGGGTTTGTGGGAGCAGTACTTC. Amino acids: CASSLRGLWEQYF.

V usage is TRBV10-2 and J usage is TRBJ1-1; D not certain. The CDR3 has 12 amino acids. Germline CDR1 and CDR2: WSHSY and SAAADI. Trimming removed 0 bases at V and 5 bases at J, with 4 bases between. CDR3 sequence reads: CASSESGTEAFF. The CDR3 region has the DNA TGCGCCAGCAGTGAGTCGGGGACTGAAGCTTTCTTT.

As to this clonotype: A much bigger clone sits one base away, suggesting this may be a read error. The chain employs TRBV6-6 and TRBJ1-6, with D uncertain. The V end lost 2 bases, the J end lost 4 bases, and 3 bases lay between the germline ends. The CDR3 is 13 residues long. From germline, CDR1 is MNHNY and CDR2 SVGAGI (reference sequence). CDR3 residues: CASSYEYNSPLHF. The CDR3 DNA sequence: TGTGCCAGCAGTTACGAATATAATTCACCCCTCCACTTT.